The clone carrying this TCR beta chain was counted only a few times. Vbeta (60) and Jbeta (13) primers were used in the PCR. Generated by immunoSEQ multiplex PCR, the TCRdb table keeps only in-frame clones and is missing some. This table holds 150,000 to 200,000 clones, 80% found once. The sample belongs to a study of cytomegalovirus exposure and HLA in healthy donors. This CDR3 spans 15 amino acids. Germline V lookup: CDR1 SGHDT, CDR2 YYEEEE. The germline V and J ends were trimmed by 1 base and 0 bases, with 10 bases remaining between them. The gene calls are TRBV5-6 and TRBJ1-1; D is uncertain. The sample was PBMCs. The clonotype comes from a woman in her fifties or sixties in good health and CMV-seronegative. The CDR3 region has the DNA TGTGCCAGCAGCTTGCGGGGAGACATGAACACTGAAGCTTTCTTT. Residues: CASSLRGDMNTEAFF.